The rows below give T cell receptor beta chains drawn from one sample of a study of cytomegalovirus exposure and HLA in healthy donors. The protocol was immunoSEQ multiplex PCR, while the TCRdb copy is restricted to in-frame clones and leaves out a portion. The sample carries more than 30,000 clones, around 74% recorded once. Sequencing was carried out using PBMCs. Receptors originate from a man aged 25 to 45 in good health and CMV-seronegative. Both conserved end residues are part of each CDR3. The D gene is left open where the match is weak. Clone size is given for some rows only: seen once, a few or many times, or a class if the clone is expanded.

clone size: .
J gene: TRBJ2-5
V gene: TRBV9
D gene: .
CDR3 protein: CASSVDREETQYF
CDR3 DNA: TGTGCCAGCAGCGTAGACAGGGAAGAGACCCAGTACTTC

clone size: once
J gene: TRBJ1-1
V gene: TRBV6-6
D gene: .
CDR3 protein: CASSQVVGGAFF
CDR3 DNA: TGTGCCAGCAGCCAGGTGGTGGGTGGGGCTTTCTTT

clone size: .
J gene: TRBJ2-7
V gene: TRBV10-3
D gene: TRBD1
CDR3 protein: CAIQGTGIHEQYF
CDR3 DNA: TGTGCCATCCAAGGGACAGGGATCCACGAGCAGTACTTC

clone size: .
J gene: TRBJ1-2
V gene: TRBV6-1
D gene: .
CDR3 protein: CASSERETDGYTF
CDR3 DNA: TGTGCCAGCAGTGAACGGGAAACGGATGGCTACACCTTC

clone size: .
J gene: TRBJ2-1
V gene: TRBV10-3
D gene: .
CDR3 protein: CAIRAGDQMEEFF
CDR3 DNA: TGTGCCATCAGGGCAGGGGATCAAATGGAGGAGTTCTTC

clone size: .
J gene: TRBJ2-5
V gene: TRBV28
D gene: TRBD2
CDR3 protein: CASRPSLAGTQETQYF
CDR3 DNA: TGTGCCAGCAGACCATCCCTAGCGGGAACCCAAGAGACCCAGTACTTC

clone size: .
J gene: TRBJ1-2
V gene: TRBV27
D gene: TRBD1
CDR3 protein: CASRPGQGEHYGYTF
CDR3 DNA: TGTGCCAGCAGACCCGGACAGGGCGAACACTATGGCTACACCTTC

clone size: .
J gene: TRBJ2-1
V gene: TRBV18
D gene: TRBD2
CDR3 protein: CASSPPLAGGYNEQFF
CDR3 DNA: TGTGCCAGCTCACCACCCCTAGCGGGGGGCTACAATGAGCAGTTCTTC

clone size: .
J gene: TRBJ1-2
V gene: TRBV5-1
D gene: .
CDR3 protein: CASSLWVDSNYGYTF
CDR3 DNA: TGCGCCAGCAGCTTGTGGGTCGACAGTAACTATGGCTACACCTTC

clone size: .
J gene: TRBJ1-6
V gene: TRBV28
D gene: TRBD1
CDR3 protein: CASRDPGTGQGSPLHF
CDR3 DNA: TGTGCCAGCAGAGATCCGGGGACAGGGCAGGGATCACCCCTCCACTTT

clone size: once
J gene: TRBJ2-1
V gene: TRBV5-5
D gene: .
CDR3 protein: CASSRAGDSYNEQFF
CDR3 DNA: TGTGCCAGCAGCCGCGCAGGGGACTCCTACAATGAGCAGTTCTTC

clone size: .
J gene: TRBJ2-3
V gene: TRBV2
D gene: .
CDR3 protein: CAGSLGDTQYF
CDR3 DNA: TGTGCCGGTTCTCTCGGGGATACGCAGTATTTT

clone size: once
J gene: TRBJ2-3
V gene: TRBV27
D gene: .
CDR3 protein: CASSSTGSTDTQYF
CDR3 DNA: TGTGCCAGCAGTTCTACAGGGAGCACAGATACGCAGTATTTT

clone size: once
J gene: TRBJ2-7
V gene: TRBV7-8
D gene: TRBD1
CDR3 protein: CASSRDRGANEQYF
CDR3 DNA: TGTGCCAGCAGCCGGGACAGGGGAGCCAACGAGCAGTACTTC

clone size: .
J gene: TRBJ2-2
V gene: TRBV7-9
D gene: TRBD1
CDR3 protein: CASSSSGQGFNTGELFF
CDR3 DNA: TGTGCCAGCAGCTCGTCCGGACAGGGATTTAACACCGGGGAGCTGTTTTTT

clone size: .
J gene: TRBJ2-7
V gene: TRBV25-1
D gene: .
CDR3 protein: CASNAGRAGEQYF
CDR3 DNA: TGTGCCAGCAATGCGGGAAGGGCGGGCGAGCAGTACTTC

clone size: .
J gene: TRBJ2-5
V gene: TRBV28
D gene: .
CDR3 protein: CASSLYKIQETQYF
CDR3 DNA: TGTGCCAGCAGTTTATACAAGATACAAGAGACCCAGTACTTC

clone size: .
J gene: TRBJ1-2
V gene: TRBV12-5
D gene: .
CDR3 protein: CASGPPWVGGYNGYPF
CDR3 DNA: TGTGCTAGTGGCCCACCCTGGGTCGGGGGGTATAATGGCTACCCCTTC

clone size: .
J gene: TRBJ2-1
V gene: TRBV27
D gene: .
CDR3 protein: CASGGTEVYNEQFF
CDR3 DNA: TGTGCCAGCGGCGGGACAGAAGTTTACAATGAGCAGTTCTTC

clone size: .
J gene: TRBJ2-1
V gene: TRBV13
D gene: TRBD2
CDR3 protein: CASSLVLAETYNEQFF
CDR3 DNA: TGTGCCAGCAGCTTAGTACTAGCGGAAACCTACAATGAGCAGTTCTTC

clone size: .
J gene: TRBJ2-1
V gene: TRBV5-1
D gene: .
CDR3 protein: CASESPNSNEQFF
CDR3 DNA: TGCGCCAGCGAGTCTCCTAATTCGAATGAGCAGTTCTTC

clone size: .
J gene: TRBJ1-2
V gene: TRBV28
D gene: .
CDR3 protein: CASRTSPTGLGYTF
CDR3 DNA: TGTGCCAGCAGAACCTCGCCGACAGGACTTGGCTACACCTTC

clone size: few
J gene: TRBJ2-4
V gene: TRBV5-4
D gene: TRBD2
CDR3 protein: CASSLEAGGTPNIQYF
CDR3 DNA: TGTGCCAGCAGCTTGGAGGCGGGGGGCACACCAAACATTCAGTACTTC

clone size: .
J gene: TRBJ2-5
V gene: TRBV4-1
D gene: TRBD2
CDR3 protein: CASSQALRGLAGQETQYF
CDR3 DNA: TGCGCCAGCAGCCAAGCTCTCCGGGGACTAGCGGGGCAAGAGACCCAGTACTTC

clone size: .
J gene: TRBJ1-2
V gene: TRBV19
D gene: TRBD1
CDR3 protein: CASSIPGQGYGYTF
CDR3 DNA: TGTGCCAGTAGTATTCCGGGACAGGGATATGGCTACACCTTC

clone size: .
J gene: TRBJ2-3
V gene: TRBV18
D gene: .
CDR3 protein: CASSPPGHNTDTQYF
CDR3 DNA: TGTGCCAGCTCACCCCCGGGACATAACACAGATACGCAGTATTTT

clone size: .
J gene: TRBJ1-5
V gene: TRBV5-1
D gene: TRBD1
CDR3 protein: CASSGRDSKETYSNQPQHF
CDR3 DNA: TGCGCCAGCAGCGGCCGGGACAGCAAAGAAACGTATAGCAATCAGCCCCAGCATTTT

clone size: .
J gene: TRBJ2-3
V gene: TRBV15
D gene: .
CDR3 protein: CATSAKRDSGTDTQYF
CDR3 DNA: TGTGCCACCAGCGCCAAAAGGGATAGCGGCACAGATACGCAGTATTTT

clone size: .
J gene: TRBJ2-1
V gene: TRBV9
D gene: .
CDR3 protein: CASSVGGGPLNEQFF
CDR3 DNA: TGTGCCAGCAGCGTGGGGGGGGGCCCGTTGAATGAGCAGTTCTTC

clone size: .
J gene: TRBJ2-5
V gene: TRBV5-1
D gene: TRBD1
CDR3 protein: CASSHSPGQGEETQYF
CDR3 DNA: TGCGCCAGCAGCCACTCCCCGGGGCAGGGGGAAGAGACCCAGTACTTC

clone size: .
J gene: TRBJ2-7
V gene: TRBV19
D gene: TRBD1
CDR3 protein: CASSPLGQGDYEQYF
CDR3 DNA: TGTGCCAGTAGCCCACTAGGACAGGGGGATTACGAGCAGTACTTC

clone size: .
J gene: TRBJ2-1
V gene: TRBV7-3
D gene: .
CDR3 protein: CASSLLPLAGDNEQFF
CDR3 DNA: TGTGCCAGCAGCTTACTACCGCTAGCCGGGGACAATGAGCAGTTCTTC

clone size: .
J gene: TRBJ2-5
V gene: TRBV19
D gene: .
CDR3 protein: CASSIRGRGETQYF
CDR3 DNA: TGTGCCAGTAGTATAAGGGGCAGGGGTGAGACCCAGTACTTC

clone size: .
J gene: TRBJ2-1
V gene: TRBV5-6
D gene: TRBD1
CDR3 protein: CASSLAETGTYNEQFF
CDR3 DNA: TGTGCCAGCAGCTTGGCCGAGACAGGGACCTACAATGAGCAGTTCTTC

clone size: .
J gene: TRBJ2-3
V gene: TRBV19
D gene: .
CDR3 protein: CASSQGTKTGTQYF
CDR3 DNA: TGTGCCAGTAGCCAGGGGACAAAGACCGGTACGCAGTATTTT

clone size: medium-sized
J gene: TRBJ2-2
V gene: TRBV15
D gene: .
CDR3 protein: CAAGHRNTPNTGELFF
CDR3 DNA: TGTGCCGCCGGACACCGGAACACACCGAACACCGGGGAGCTGTTTTTT

clone size: .
J gene: TRBJ2-1
V gene: TRBV11-2
D gene: TRBD2
CDR3 protein: CASSLEAGVGKEQFF
CDR3 DNA: TGTGCCAGCAGCTTAGAAGCGGGAGTTGGCAAGGAGCAGTTCTTC

clone size: .
J gene: TRBJ2-3
V gene: TRBV11-3
D gene: TRBD1
CDR3 protein: CASSLGDRGTRDTQYF
CDR3 DNA: TGTGCCAGCAGCTTAGGTGACAGGGGGACGCGGGATACGCAGTATTTT

clone size: few
J gene: TRBJ2-7
V gene: TRBV10-3
D gene: TRBD1
CDR3 protein: CATQGDIVIEQYF
CDR3 DNA: TGTGCCACCCAGGGGGATATCGTGATCGAGCAGTACTTC

clone size: once
J gene: TRBJ2-1
V gene: TRBV15
D gene: TRBD2
CDR3 protein: CATSRDVRTGGPNEQFF
CDR3 DNA: TGTGCCACCAGCAGAGATGTGAGAACGGGGGGGCCGAATGAGCAGTTCTTC

clone size: .
J gene: TRBJ2-5
V gene: TRBV9
D gene: TRBD2
CDR3 protein: CASSVAGGAVETQYF
CDR3 DNA: TGTGCCAGCAGCGTAGCCGGGGGGGCCGTGGAGACCCAGTACTTC

clone size: once
J gene: TRBJ2-2
V gene: TRBV5-1
D gene: TRBD2
CDR3 protein: CASSLVASGGVNTGELFF
CDR3 DNA: TGCGCCAGCAGCTTGGTTGCTAGCGGGGGAGTTAACACCGGGGAGCTGTTTTTT

clone size: .
J gene: TRBJ2-7
V gene: TRBV10-3
D gene: .
CDR3 protein: CAISEPQGYEQYF
CDR3 DNA: TGTGCCATCAGTGAGCCACAGGGCTACGAGCAGTACTTC

clone size: .
J gene: TRBJ1-1
V gene: TRBV19
D gene: .
CDR3 protein: CASSMVAGDISNTEAFF
CDR3 DNA: TGTGCCAGTAGTATGGTGGCAGGGGATATATCGAACACTGAAGCTTTCTTT

clone size: .
J gene: TRBJ1-6
V gene: TRBV7-9
D gene: .
CDR3 protein: CASSFGQGFYNSPLHF
CDR3 DNA: TGTGCCAGCAGCTTCGGGCAGGGCTTTTATAATTCACCCCTCCACTTT

clone size: .
J gene: TRBJ1-5
V gene: TRBV6-4
D gene: .
CDR3 protein: CASSEGSVGNQPQHF
CDR3 DNA: TGTGCCAGCAGTGAGGGCAGTGTAGGCAATCAGCCCCAGCATTTT

clone size: few
J gene: TRBJ2-1
V gene: TRBV5-4
D gene: TRBD1
CDR3 protein: CASSRDRAYNEQFF
CDR3 DNA: TGTGCCAGCAGCCGGGACAGGGCTTACAATGAGCAGTTCTTC

clone size: .
J gene: TRBJ2-3
V gene: TRBV7-9
D gene: TRBD1
CDR3 protein: CASSYRTGAPDTQYF
CDR3 DNA: TGTGCCAGCAGCTACCGGACAGGGGCGCCGGATACGCAGTATTTT

clone size: .
J gene: TRBJ1-2
V gene: TRBV10-2
D gene: .
CDR3 protein: CASSVGYGSGYTF
CDR3 DNA: TGCGCCAGCAGTGTAGGGTACGGGAGTGGCTACACCTTC

clone size: once
J gene: TRBJ1-1
V gene: TRBV6-1
D gene: TRBD1
CDR3 protein: CASSEGWTDRGNTNTEAFF
CDR3 DNA: TGTGCCAGCAGTGAAGGTTGGACCGACAGGGGGAATACAAACACTGAAGCTTTCTTT

clone size: .
J gene: TRBJ2-2
V gene: TRBV9
D gene: .
CDR3 protein: CASRGPYTGELFF
CDR3 DNA: TGTGCCAGCAGGGGGCCATACACCGGGGAGCTGTTTTTT

clone size: .
J gene: TRBJ1-6
V gene: TRBV28
D gene: .
CDR3 protein: CASGLQVDDSPLHF
CDR3 DNA: TGTGCCAGCGGATTACAGGTCGATGATTCACCCCTCCACTTT